The sample holds many counts of the clone carrying this TCR beta chain. Its antigen remains unknown. This entry comes from a study of T cells in Graves' hyperthyroidism and ophthalmopathy. Across the whole study: Before any treatment, at initial diagnosis, peripheral blood was collected.

Each patient was aged 18 to 65 and had newly diagnosed hyperthyroidism of under 2 months' duration. Thyroid ultrasound, orbital computed tomography, clinical symptoms, and serum thyroxine and TRAb underpinned diagnoses. RNA transcripts yielded amplified TCR beta CDR3 regions. A first-round RT-PCR of the TCR CDR3 used the HTBI primer set. TCRdb itself ran the multiplex PCR reads through MiXCR, one entry per CDR3 protein. The sample lists around 300,000 distinct CDR3 sequences, roughly 13% occurring once. Study observations and caveats: In blood, most of the thyroid clonotypes expanded above 0.001 were also present.

Germline lookup yields CDR1 DFQATT and CDR2 SNEGSKA (reference sequence). Between the trimmed V and J ends, which lost 6 bases and 0 bases, there was a span of 17 bases. The CDR3 covers 15 residues. This TCR derives from a woman aged 40 to 50 with Graves' hyperthyroidism. The rearrangement joins TRBV20-1 to TRBJ1-1, with D possibly matching TRBD1 (5 bases). Sequenced material: blood. This CDR3 reads CSAASSRQMNTEAFF. The CDR3 nucleotides read TGCAGTGCCGCCAGCTCCCGACAGATGAACACTGAAGCTTTCTTT.